A single sample is the source of the 22 T cell receptor beta chains below, sequenced in a study of T-cell memory formation after mild COVID-19. MiXCR was run by TCRdb on the 5' RACE reads, yielding one entry per CDR3 protein. The sample lists 450,000 or so distinct CDR3 sequences; 20% to 25% were seen once. The sequenced material came from PBMCs or a T cell subset sorted from them (not recorded which). These receptors were obtained from an adult woman who had mild COVID-19 (a few samples of this study predate the infection). Cell type and time point are not known.

This chain's CDR3 is CAWSAVAYNEQFF. The DNA of the CDR3 is TGTGCCTGGAGCGCAGTGGCCTACAATGAGCAGTTCTTC. The genes are TRBV30 and TRBJ2-1; D unresolved. Trimming cost V 3 bases and J 2 bases, with 8 bases left between them. The germline V gene encodes CDR1 GTSNPN and CDR2 SVGIG (reference sequence). This CDR3 is 13 amino acids long.

The chain couples TRBV14 to TRBJ2-1; no firm D call. The CDR3 consists of 16 residues. The V end lost 1 base, the J end lost 10 bases, and 20 bases lay between the germline ends. Germline V CDR1 and CDR2: SGHDN, FVKESK. CDR3 amino acids: CASSQVSRVVQVEQFF. The CDR3 DNA reads as TGTGCCAGCAGCCAAGTCAGTCGGGTAGTTCAAGTGGAGCAGTTCTTC.

The V gene is TRBV20-1, the J gene TRBJ2-5, with D perhaps TRBD2 (5 bases). The CDR3 contains 13 residues. Per the germline V gene, CDR1 is DFQATT and CDR2 is SNEGSKA (reference sequence). The CDR3 sequence is CSSRRLGGETQYF. The CDR3 coding sequence is TGCAGCTCTAGGCGGCTAGGCGGGGAGACCCAGTACTTC.

This clonotype showed up just a few times. The genes are TRBV6-5 and TRBJ2-2, with unresolved D. The CDR3 runs to 17 residues. V lost 0 bases to trimming and J lost 0 bases, with 11 bases between them. Germline CDR1 is MNHEY and CDR2 is SVGAGI. The CDR3 nucleotides read TGTGCCAGCAGTTACTCCTTCACCAGTTCGAACACCGGGGAGCTGTTTTTT. Protein: CASSYSFTSSNTGELFF.

The chain recombines TRBV29-1 with TRBJ2-1; D gene unclear. Trimming took 5 bases from V and 5 from J, leaving 10 bases between them. This CDR3 region has 12 residues. From germline, CDR1 is SQVTM and CDR2 ANQGSEA. CDR3 in DNA: TGCAGCGTTCAGACCCAGAACAATGAGCAGTTCTTC. Protein: CSVQTQNNEQFF.

The chain uses TRBV5-1 and TRBJ1-4; perhaps TRBD1 as D (6 bases). Germline V gene sequence: CDR1 SGHRS, CDR2 YFSETQ. The germline V and J ends were trimmed by 4 bases and 1 base, with 11 bases remaining between them. The CDR3 consists of 15 residues. This CDR3 reads CASSQEGGTNEKLFF. The CDR3 nucleotides read TGCGCCAGCAGCCAGGAGGGGGGAACTAATGAAAAACTGTTTTTT.

The gene calls are TRBV24-1 and TRBJ2-1; 10 nucleotides agree with TRBD1. Germline CDR1 KGHDR, CDR2 SFDVKD. V dropped 6 bases and J dropped 3; count of bases not matched to a gene: 4. The CDR3 covers 15 residues. In nucleotides, the CDR3 is TGTGCCACCAGTCCCGGGACAGGGGACTACAATGAGCAGTTCTTC. This translates into CATSPGTGDYNEQFF.

This clonotype was seen more than once but under ten times. The chain recombines TRBV5-1 with TRBJ2-4; perhaps TRBD1 as D (6 bases). V dropped 0 bases and J dropped 5 bases, with 21 bases sitting between them. This CDR3 is built from 18 residues. The V gene's germline CDR1 is SGHRS and CDR2 YFSETQ. This CDR3 reads CASSLGSVTGPNQNIQYF. Here the CDR3 DNA reads TGCGCCAGCAGCTTGGGTAGTGTGACAGGACCTAACCAAAACATTCAGTACTTC.

The chain recombines TRBV11-3 with TRBJ2-1, with TRBD2 matching over 10 bases. The CDR3 consists of 15 residues. The V gene end was trimmed by 5 bases and the J gene end by 9 bases; junction bases not matched to a gene: 10. Per the germline V gene, CDR1 is SGHNT and CDR2 is YENEEA. CDR3 in amino acids: CASSPSGGFDGEQFF. CDR3 nucleotide sequence: TGTGCCAGCAGCCCTAGCGGGGGATTTGATGGTGAGCAGTTCTTC.

This clonotype showed up many times. The chain links TRBV12-3 or TRBV12-4 to TRBJ2-7; D is unresolved. V lost 4 bases and J 1 base, leaving 11 bases between the germline ends. The length of the CDR3 is 14 residues. CDR3 in DNA: TGTGCCAGCAGTTCCACGGACGGTTCCTACGAGCAGTACTTC. Translation: CASSSTDGSYEQYF.

The chain combines TRBV12-3 or TRBV12-4 with TRBJ1-1; D is uncertain. The CDR3 extends over 14 amino acids. V was cut by 5 bases and J by 11 bases, with 21 bases left in between. The CDR3 here is CASSRLPGQTTAFF. CDR3 coding DNA: TGTGCCAGCAGTCGACTGCCGGGCCAAACTACGGCTTTCTTT.

This clonotype showed up just once. The chain has TRBV27 and TRBJ1-2; no reliable D call. The CDR3 contains 15 residues. The ends were cut back, 2 bases at V and 5 bases at J, with 15 bases in the middle. Germline V gene lookup returns CDR1 MNHEY and CDR2 SMNVEV (reference sequence). The CDR3 sequence: CASSLNRAPGYGYTF. Written as DNA, the CDR3 is TGTGCCAGCAGTTTAAATCGGGCACCAGGATATGGCTACACCTTC.

This chain connects TRBV20-1 to TRBJ2-7; 11 bases are shared with TRBD2. The germline CDR1 and CDR2 sequences are DFQATT and SNEGSKA (reference sequence). V lost 3 bases to trimming and J lost 4 bases; unmatched junction nucleotides: 11. The CDR3 loop spans 16 amino acids. The CDR3 nucleotides read TGCAGTGCTAGCTCTACTAGCGGGGGCCCTCCTTACGAGCAGTACTTC. It encodes CSASSTSGGPPYEQYF.

The chain employs TRBV20-1 and TRBJ1-2; TRBD1 is a possible D gene (6 bases). The CDR3 has 13 amino acids. The germline V gene has CDR1 DFQATT and CDR2 SNEGSKA (reference sequence). V gave up 6 bases and J gave up 8 bases, with 19 bases separating them. In DNA, the CDR3 is TGCAGTGCCGAATTGGGACCTCAGGGGGGCTACACCTTC. Protein product: CSAELGPQGGYTF.

This clonotype has a handful of counts. The chain has TRBV4-1 and TRBJ2-3; D is possibly TRBD2 (5 bases). The ends were cut back, 4 bases at V and 1 base at J, with 15 bases in the middle. Germline V gives CDR1 MGHRA, CDR2 YSYEKL. This CDR3 has 16 amino acids. The CDR3 loop reads CASSLPLASGTDTQYF. In nucleotides, the CDR3 is TGCGCCAGCAGCCTTCCTCTAGCTTCGGGCACAGATACGCAGTATTTT.

This clonotype was seen more than once but under ten times. This chain links TRBV7-3 with TRBJ2-1; no firm D call. V dropped 3 bases and J dropped 8 bases, with 8 bases sitting between them. The CDR3 is 12 amino acids. Germline V gene data show CDR1 as SGHTA and CDR2 as FQGTGA. The CDR3 loop reads CASSFNGYEQFF. The CDR3 DNA sequence: TGTGCCAGCAGCTTCAACGGCTATGAGCAGTTCTTC. Variable domain in full (rest from reference TRBV7-3 and TRBJ2-1): GAGVSQTPSNKVTEKGKYVELRCDPISGHTALYWYRQSLGQGPEFLIYFQGTGAADDSGLPNDRFFAVRPEGSVSTLKIQRTERGDSAVYLCASSFNGYEQFFGPGTRLTVL.

The genes are TRBV9 and TRBJ2-2, with a tentative D call TRBD2 (6 bases). The germline gives CDR1 SGDLS, CDR2 YYNGEE. This CDR3 comprises 15 residues. V lost 2 bases and J lost 5, with 13 bases in between. CDR3 region: CASSVRRESTGELFF. As DNA, the CDR3 is TGTGCCAGCAGCGTTAGGAGGGAATCGACCGGGGAGCTGTTTTTT.

The V and J genes are TRBV6-5 and TRBJ1-1; 11 bases line up with TRBD1. Germline values: CDR1 MNHEY, CDR2 SVGAGI. There are 14 residues in the CDR3. The junction had 5 bases not matched to a gene; V was cut back by 7 bases and J by 4 bases. The DNA for the CDR3 is TGTGCCAGCACCGGGACAGGGGGTGGCACTGAAGCTTTCTTT. Translated: CASTGTGGGTEAFF.

This clonotype was observed a few times. The CDR3 loop reads CASSWEYYQETQYF. The DNA of the CDR3 is TGTGCCAGCAGCTGGGAGTATTACCAAGAGACCCAGTACTTC. This rearrangement joins TRBV7-9 to TRBJ2-5; possibly TRBD2 for D (5 bases). V lost 4 bases and J 0 bases, leaving 9 bases between the germline ends. The germline gives CDR1 SEHNR, CDR2 FQNEAQ (reference sequence). This CDR3 is 14 amino acids long.

This clonotype was detected a few times. The chain joins TRBV7-9 to TRBJ2-3; D perhaps matches TRBD2 (6 bases). The CDR3 covers 8 residues. V was cut by 11 bases and J by 15 bases, with 12 bases left in between. Germline V gene sequence: CDR1 SEHNR, CDR2 FQNEAQ (reference sequence). CDR3 amino acids: CAWGLQYF. CDR3 in DNA: TGTGCCTGGGGACTCCAATATTTT.

The V gene is TRBV19, the J gene TRBJ2-1; 13 nucleotides agree with TRBD2. This CDR3 comprises 16 residues. Germline V CDR1 and CDR2: LNHDA, SQIVND (reference sequence). J gave up 1 base and V 6 bases, and 3 bases lay outside the gene matches. The CDR3 DNA reads as TGTGCCAGTAGCCTGGGACTAGCGGGATCCTACAATGAGCAGTTCTTC. Translated, it gives CASSLGLAGSYNEQFF.

This clonotype was seen more than once but under ten times. The V gene is TRBV12-3 or TRBV12-4, the J gene TRBJ2-1; D unresolved. This CDR3 contains 14 residues. V was clipped by 6 bases and J by 7 bases, with 16 bases between them. The CDR3 coding sequence is TGTGCCAGCAGACCCCCGGGCCGCGCGAATGAGCAGTTCTTC. Translation: CASRPPGRANEQFF.